The 17 T cell receptor beta chains given below trace back to one sample, sequenced in a study of blood T cell repertoires in COVID-19. Clones were read by immunoSEQ multiplex PCR, and TCRdb kept only the in-frame ones, dropping some. This sample carries fewer than 400,000 clones, 89% of them seen once, and the ten largest clones take approximately 5.2%. The sample consisted of PBMCs or T cells enriched from blood (not recorded which). These receptors were taken from a man aged 55 to 70 who had recovered from COVID-19.

The chain employs TRBV6-1 and TRBJ2-1, with 8 positions matching TRBD2. V was clipped by 0 bases and J by 7 bases; unmatched bases: 14. The CDR3 has 18 residues. Germline lookup yields CDR1 MNHNS and CDR2 SASEGT. This chain's CDR3 is CASSEAHGGASPRNEQFF. Written as DNA, the CDR3 is TGTGCCAGCAGTGAAGCGCACGGGGGGGCATCCCCGAGGAATGAGCAGTTCTTC.

The chain uses TRBV5-4 and TRBJ2-4; D possibly corresponds to TRBD2 (7 bases). Trimming stripped 3 bases from V and 2 bases from J, with 12 bases between. The CDR3 is 15 residues long. From germline, CDR1 is SGHNT and CDR2 YYREEE (reference sequence). The CDR3 DNA reads as TGTGCCAGCAGCTCGAGGGGGGGTTCCAAAAACATTCAGTACTTC. Residues: CASSSRGGSKNIQYF.

The rearrangement links TRBV7-2 to TRBJ2-3, with 7 nucleotides matching TRBD1. Losses at the gene ends were 4 bases for V and 3 bases for J; bases not matched to a gene: 4. The CDR3 is 14 residues long. Germline values: CDR1 SGHTA, CDR2 FQGNSA. CDR3 bases: TGTGCCAGCAGCTCCCGACAGGGTACAGATACGCAGTATTTT. Its translation: CASSSRQGTDTQYF.

This clone was seen a few times. This chain connects TRBV4-1 to TRBJ2-2, with a weak D call TRBD2 (5 bases). Trimming cost V 2 bases and J 2 bases, with 12 bases left between them. The CDR3 has 16 residues. Germline values: CDR1 MGHRA, CDR2 YSYEKL. The CDR3, as DNA: TGCGCCAGCAGCCAATCCCTCGGACTTAACACCGGGGAGCTGTTTTTT. Protein product: CASSQSLGLNTGELFF.

The CDR3 spells CAWMGRNNSPLHF. In nucleotides, the CDR3 is TGTGCCTGGATGGGCAGGAACAATTCACCCCTCCACTTT. V is TRBV30 and J is TRBJ1-6; D call uncertain. Germline-derived CDR1 and CDR2 are GTSNPN and SVGIG (reference sequence). Deletions cut 4 bases from V and 7 bases from J, with 11 bases between. The CDR3 has 13 amino acids.

The chain carries TRBV11-2 and TRBJ1-2, with unresolved D. Germline V gene data show CDR1 as SGHAT and CDR2 as FQNNGV. The CDR3 runs to 12 residues. The V end lost 6 bases, the J end lost 0 bases, and 5 bases lay between the germline ends. Here the CDR3 DNA reads TGTGCCAGCAGTATTACTAACTATGGCTACACCTTC. Its protein is CASSITNYGYTF.

The chain recombines TRBV5-1 with TRBJ2-7, with D perhaps matching TRBD1 (5 bases). This CDR3 contains 13 residues. Germline lookup yields CDR1 SGHRS and CDR2 YFSETQ. The V and J ends lost 4 bases and 4 bases respectively, with 12 bases between them. The CDR3 DNA reads TGCGCCAGCAGCGGACATGGGGCGTACGAGCAGTACTTC. This encodes CASSGHGAYEQYF.

This chain connects TRBV11-2 to TRBJ2-7, with 8 positions matching TRBD1. The CDR3 is 14 amino acids. The ends lost 5 bases at V and 3 bases at J; junction bases unmatched: 6. Germline V gene data show CDR1 as SGHAT and CDR2 as FQNNGV. DNA for the CDR3: TGTGCCAGCAGCCCAGTGACAGGGGTCTACGAGCAGTACTTC. Residues: CASSPVTGVYEQYF.

The chain couples TRBV11-2 to TRBJ1-1; no reliable D call. Germline values: CDR1 SGHAT, CDR2 FQNNGV. V gave up 1 base and J gave up 2 bases, with 8 bases separating them. This CDR3 has 14 amino acids. CDR3 sequence reads: CASSLGRGNTEAFF. In nucleotides, the CDR3 is TGTGCCAGCAGCTTAGGACGAGGCAACACTGAAGCTTTCTTT.

This chain connects TRBV9 to TRBJ1-6; the match to TRBD1 covers 7 bases. The junction had 3 bases not matched to a gene; V was cut back by 3 bases and J by 9 bases. The CDR3 consists of 13 residues. Germline assignment: CDR1 SGDLS and CDR2 YYNGEE. The CDR3 DNA is TGTGCCAGCAGCGCCCCAGGGGGTTCACCCCTCCACTTT. It translates to CASSAPGGSPLHF. Variable domain in full (rest from reference TRBV9 and TRBJ1-6): DSGVTQTPKHLITATGQRVTLRCSPRSGDLSVYWYQQSLDQGLQFLIQYYNGEERAKGNILERFSAQQFPDLHSELNLSSLELGDSALYFCASSAPGGSPLHFGNGTRLTVT.

The chain is built from TRBV19 and TRBJ2-3; D not resolved. V was pared by 3 bases and J by 6 bases, with 10 bases between. The CDR3 runs to 13 residues. Germline-derived CDR1 and CDR2 are LNHDA and SQIVND (reference sequence). CDR3 residues: CASSIRLFDTQYF. The CDR3 DNA reads as TGTGCCAGTAGTATTCGACTTTTTGATACGCAGTATTTT.

The rearrangement links TRBV7-9 to TRBJ1-3; D gene unclear. V was shortened by 1 base and J by 0 bases, with 7 bases between the two germline ends. The germline V gene encodes CDR1 SEHNR and CDR2 FQNEAQ (reference sequence). CDR3 length equals 15 residues. The CDR3 loop reads CASSLGVFSGNTIYF. CDR3 coding DNA: TGTGCCAGCAGCTTAGGAGTTTTCTCTGGAAACACCATATATTTT.

This rearrangement joins TRBV28 to TRBJ1-5; no reliable D call. The V gene lost 2 bases and the J gene lost 8 bases, with 7 bases spanning the gap. Per germline, CDR1 MDHEN and CDR2 SYDVKM. The CDR3 sequence is 12 residues long. CDR3 residues: CASSLLQKPQHF. DNA of the CDR3: TGTGCCAGCAGTTTACTGCAGAAGCCCCAGCATTTT. Based on the CDR3 plus reference TRBV28 and TRBJ1-5, the full variable domain is DVKVTQSSRYLVKRTGEKVFLECVQDMDHENMFWYRQDPGLGLRLIYFSYDVKMKEKGDIPEGYSVSREKKERFSLILESASTNQTSMYLCASSLLQKPQHFGDGTRLSIL.

The rearrangement joins TRBV29-1 to TRBJ2-3, with 13 bases that match TRBD2. Germline CDR1 reads SQVTM; CDR2 reads ANQGSEA. V was pared by 4 bases and J by 4 bases, with 5 bases of the junction left unmatched. The CDR3 contains 15 residues. The CDR3 spells CSVGWTSGSSDTQYF. The CDR3 DNA reads TGCAGCGTTGGGTGGACTAGCGGGAGTTCAGATACGCAGTATTTT.

V and J are TRBV5-1 and TRBJ2-5; 7 bases are a match to TRBD2. Trimming removed 0 bases from V and 2 bases from J; junction bases left unmatched: 7. Germline V gene data show CDR1 as SGHRS and CDR2 as YFSETQ. The CDR3 spans 16 residues. Here the CDR3 reads CASSLAGASGQETQYF. CDR3 bases: TGCGCCAGCAGCTTGGCCGGGGCTAGCGGACAAGAGACCCAGTACTTC.

The V and J genes are TRBV12-3 or TRBV12-4 and TRBJ1-6; 9 positions agree with TRBD1. V shed 8 bases and J 9 bases; nucleotides not matched to a gene: 2. The CDR3 has 12 amino acids. The CDR3 here is CASGTGFSPLHF. The CDR3 DNA reads as TGTGCCAGCGGGACAGGGTTTTCACCCCTCCACTTT.

V gene TRBV19 combines with J gene TRBJ2-7, with D tentatively TRBD2 (5 bases). The germline V gene encodes CDR1 LNHDA and CDR2 SQIVND (reference sequence). Trimming took 1 base from V and 2 from J, leaving 12 bases between them. The CDR3 loop spans 15 amino acids. CDR3 amino acids: CASSIVPGKAYEQYF. The CDR3 DNA reads TGTGCCAGTAGTATAGTCCCGGGAAAGGCCTACGAGCAGTACTTC.